This passage covers 19 T cell receptor beta chains from one sample sequenced in a study of radiotherapy plus CTLA-4 blockade in lung cancer. The method was immunoSEQ multiplex PCR; TCRdb's version includes in-frame clones alone and lacks a portion of them. The data hold roughly 68,000 clones, with over 65% observed a single time. The sequencing here drew on peripheral blood, taken from a patient treated with radiotherapy plus ipilimumab. These TCRs come from a human donor with non-small cell lung cancer who had a complete response to radiotherapy plus ipilimumab.

This clone has a handful of counts. J is TRBJ1-4 and V is TRBV30; TRBD1 matches at 10 bases. Germline trimming cut 1 base from V and 5 bases from J; bases unmatched to any gene: 7. The germline V gene encodes CDR1 GTSNPN and CDR2 SVGIG (reference sequence). The CDR3 length is 16 residues. The CDR3 sequence: CAWSAPGQGLNEKLFF. The CDR3, as DNA: TGTGCCTGGAGTGCACCGGGACAGGGGCTGAATGAAAAACTGTTTTTT.

CDR3 loop: CASSIGLEETQYF. In DNA form, the CDR3 reads TGTGCCAGTAGTATAGGTTTGGAAGAGACCCAGTACTTC. This chain links TRBV19 with TRBJ2-5; D remains ambiguous. The V gene lost 1 base and the J gene lost 3 bases, with 6 bases spanning the gap. In germline, CDR1 is LNHDA, CDR2 SQIVND (reference sequence). The CDR3 extends over 13 amino acids.

This clone appeared a single time. The chain joins TRBV30 to TRBJ2-3, with 7 bases matching TRBD1. J lost 2 bases, V lost 0 bases, and 8 bases had no gene match. In germline, CDR1 is GTSNPN, CDR2 SVGIG (reference sequence). This CDR3 is built from 16 residues. CDR3 region: CAWSVEGAVNTDTQYF. The CDR3 DNA reads as TGTGCCTGGAGTGTAGAGGGGGCGGTTAACACAGATACGCAGTATTTT.

The chain has TRBV6-5 and TRBJ2-1; 10 bases align to TRBD1. The V gene end was trimmed by 6 bases and the J gene end by 15 bases; junction bases not matched to a gene: 5. CDR1 is MNHEY, CDR2 SVGAGI, per germline. The CDR3 loop spans 11 amino acids. The CDR3 DNA reads as TGTGCCAGCAGGACAGGGGGCCTCCCGTTCTTC. Translation gives CASRTGGLPFF.

This clone was observed many times. The DNA is omitted, as the CDR3 cannot be located on it reliably, and the CDR3 follows TCRdb's listing. The chain joins TRBV5-5 to TRBJ1-2; the D call of TRBD1 is as the table states it, not checked on the DNA. The CDR3 spans 13 residues, counting both ends. CDR1 is SGHKS, CDR2 YYEKEE, per germline (reference sequence). The CDR3 sequence is CASSLVFGQGATF.

The chain employs TRBV27 and TRBJ1-1; 7 nucleotides agree with TRBD1. The J segment lost 5 bases and the V segment lost 5 bases, leaving 5 bases of the junction unmatched. Per germline, CDR1 MNHEY and CDR2 SMNVEV (reference sequence). This CDR3 has 13 residues. CDR3 residues: CASSARGGTEAFF. In nucleotides, the CDR3 is TGTGCCAGCAGTGCCAGGGGGGGGACTGAAGCTTTCTTT.

The genes are TRBV18 and TRBJ1-5; a possible D gene is TRBD1 (5 bases). Deletions cut 3 bases from V and 6 bases from J, with 12 bases between. This CDR3 has 14 residues. Germline loops: CDR1 KGHSH, CDR2 LQKENI. The CDR3 DNA sequence: TGTGCCAGCTCACCCAGGGATTTAGGTCAGCCCCAGCATTTT. Translating it yields CASSPRDLGQPQHF.

This chain links TRBV6-5 with TRBJ1-2; no clear D. With 4 bases removed from V and 4 bases from J, the gap between germline ends came to 4 bases. The CDR3 length is 11 residues. CDR1 and CDR2 (germline): MNHEY, SVGAGI. Written as DNA, the CDR3 is TGTGCCAGCAGTTCGATCTATGGCTACACCTTC. This gives the protein CASSSIYGYTF.

The genes are TRBV15 and TRBJ2-2; D remains ambiguous. This CDR3 has 13 residues. Germline values: CDR1 LNHNV, CDR2 YYDKDF (reference sequence). V was clipped by 0 bases and J by 7 bases, with 6 bases between them. The CDR3 is CATSRDRVGELFF. Written as DNA, the CDR3 is TGTGCCACCAGCAGAGATCGGGTCGGGGAGCTGTTTTTT.

The chain has TRBV18 and TRBJ2-7, with D unresolved. Germline V gives CDR1 KGHSH, CDR2 LQKENI. Trimming stripped 4 bases from V and 9 bases from J, with 22 bases between. The CDR3 sequence is 15 residues long. Here the CDR3 reads CASSLSISLGPGQYF. In DNA, the CDR3 is TGTGCCAGCTCACTCTCCATCAGTCTCGGTCCCGGGCAGTACTTC.

Concerning this clone itself: The identical CDR3 is also encoded by other nucleotide sequences in the sample. The genes are TRBV10-2 and TRBJ1-2; D might be TRBD1 (5 bases). Deletions cut 10 bases from V and 5 bases from J, with 14 bases between. This CDR3 comprises 12 residues. Germline V lookup: CDR1 WSHSY, CDR2 SAAADI. CDR3 region: CAKTGARYGYTF. Here the CDR3 DNA reads TGCGCCAAAACAGGAGCGAGGTATGGCTACACCTTC.

V gene TRBV2 combines with J gene TRBJ1-6, with D perhaps TRBD1 (6 bases). This CDR3 is 14 amino acids long. Germline V lookup: CDR1 SNHLY, CDR2 FYNNEI. The V end was cut by 6 bases, the J end by 10 bases, with 16 bases between. In nucleotides, the CDR3 is TGTGCCAGCAGGGGAACAGGGAGGGGATCACCCCTCCACTTT. Its protein is CASRGTGRGSPLHF.

The V gene is TRBV5-5, the J gene TRBJ2-3, with D perhaps TRBD1 (6 bases). CDR3 size: 15 residues. CDR1 and CDR2 (germline): SGHKS, YYEKEE (reference sequence). Trimming took off 3 bases at V and 1 base at J, with 12 bases between the two ends. Written as DNA, the CDR3 is TGTGCCAGCAGCTCACAGGGATGGGGCACAGATACGCAGTATTTT. Amino acids: CASSSQGWGTDTQYF.

This rearrangement joins TRBV2 to TRBJ2-1; 10 positions match TRBD2. The CDR3 extends over 14 amino acids. Germline V gene data show CDR1 as SNHLY and CDR2 as FYNNEI. Trimming cost V 9 bases and J 6 bases; bases outside gene matches: 8. The CDR3 spells CARAEREGPNEQFF. CDR3 sequence (DNA): TGTGCCAGAGCAGAGCGGGAGGGCCCCAATGAGCAGTTCTTC.

The gene calls are TRBV18 and TRBJ1-4, with 10 positions matching TRBD1. Germline CDR1 is KGHSH and CDR2 is LQKENI. The CDR3 has 16 amino acids. J was trimmed by 0 bases and V by 5 bases; bases with no gene match: 3. CDR3 sequence: CASSWDRGSTNEKLFF. CDR3 coding DNA: TGTGCCAGCTCATGGGACAGGGGATCAACTAATGAAAAACTGTTTTTT.

The table lists this clone with a few counts. The V and J genes are TRBV9 and TRBJ1-6; D not certain. The CDR3 sequence is 14 residues long. Trimming stripped 1 base from V and 5 bases from J, with 7 bases between. Germline CDR1 reads SGDLS; CDR2 reads YYNGEE. The CDR3 nucleotides read TGTGCCAGCAGCGTACTAGGTGATAATTCACCCCTCCACTTT. It yields the protein CASSVLGDNSPLHF.

The chain carries TRBV9 and TRBJ2-1; 9 bases are a match to TRBD2. This CDR3 contains 16 residues. Germline V lookup: CDR1 SGDLS, CDR2 YYNGEE. Trimming took 2 bases from V and 0 from J; bases not matched to a gene: 3. The chain's CDR3 is CASSVIAGVSYNEQFF. CDR3 in DNA: TGTGCCAGCAGCGTTATAGCGGGGGTCTCCTACAATGAGCAGTTCTTC.

The chain carries TRBV5-4 and TRBJ2-7; D uncertain. Germline V gene sequence: CDR1 SGHNT, CDR2 YYREEE (reference sequence). The CDR3 has 16 amino acids. The V end was cut by 4 bases, the J end by 3 bases, with 20 bases between. CDR3 sequence: CASSPLSGVPIYEQYV. In DNA form, the CDR3 reads TGTGCCAGCAGCCCTCTGAGTGGGGTCCCGATCTACGAGCAGTACGTC.

As for this clone: One end of the junction varies from germline; a read error may be responsible. The V call is TRBV18, the J call TRBJ1-1; D remains unclear. The CDR3 is 13 residues long. Germline V gives CDR1 KGHSH, CDR2 LQKENI. CDR3 coding DNA: TGTGCCGGCTCACCAGGTTCTGGGACTGAAGCTTTCTTT. It encodes CAGSPGSGTEAFF.